Listed below are T cell receptor beta chains from one sample, sequenced in a study of blood T cell repertoires in COVID-19. The assay was immunoSEQ multiplex PCR, and TCRdb's table has in-frame clones only and misses some. The sample comprises 130,000 to 150,000 clones, almost 90% of which are singletons, and 2% to 2.5% rests with the top ten. Sequenced input: peripheral blood. The receptors here all came from a human donor in a cohort sampled during active COVID-19. Each CDR3 is given with its conserved first and last residue. Fields, in order: J gene, V gene, D gene, clone size, CDR3 DNA, CDR3 protein. The D gene is left open where the match is weak. Not all rows give a size; the values are once, few, many and, for expanded clones, a class.

j_gene: TRBJ2-1; v_gene: TRBV18; d_gene: TRBD2; abundance: NA; CDR3nt: TGTGCCAGCTCACCACCAATCAGTAGCGGGGGTTACAATGAGCAGTTCTTC; CDR3aa: CASSPPISSGGYNEQFF
j_gene: TRBJ2-3; v_gene: TRBV3-1/TRBV3-2; d_gene: TRBD2; abundance: NA; CDR3nt: TGTGCCAGCAGCCAAGGGTTAGCGGGAGGGAAAGGAGATACGCAGTATTTT; CDR3aa: CASSQGLAGGKGDTQYF
j_gene: TRBJ1-6; v_gene: TRBV11-2; d_gene: NA; abundance: few; CDR3nt: TGTGCCAGCAGCAAGAGTTCCGCTCTCCCTAATTCACCCCTCCACTTT; CDR3aa: CASSKSSALPNSPLHF
j_gene: TRBJ2-2; v_gene: TRBV7-6; d_gene: TRBD1; abundance: NA; CDR3nt: TGTGCCAGCAGCTCGATGACAGGGGAGAACACCGGGGAGCTGTTTTTT; CDR3aa: CASSSMTGENTGELFF
j_gene: TRBJ2-7; v_gene: TRBV7-8; d_gene: TRBD1; abundance: once; CDR3nt: TGTGCCAGCACCAGACAGGGTTCACCCTACGAGCAGTACTTC; CDR3aa: CASTRQGSPYEQYF
j_gene: TRBJ1-6; v_gene: TRBV6-5; d_gene: NA; abundance: NA; CDR3nt: TGTGCCAGCCAGGGTTCCTATAATTCACCCCTCCACTTT; CDR3aa: CASQGSYNSPLHF
j_gene: TRBJ2-1; v_gene: TRBV5-1; d_gene: NA; abundance: NA; CDR3nt: TGCGCCAGCAGCTCCCGATCTAGCTCCTACAATGAGCAGTTCTTC; CDR3aa: CASSSRSSSYNEQFF
j_gene: TRBJ2-1; v_gene: TRBV13; d_gene: NA; abundance: NA; CDR3nt: TGTGCCAGCAGTCCGGGGAGCAGCTCCTACAATGAGCAGTTCTTC; CDR3aa: CASSPGSSSYNEQFF
j_gene: TRBJ2-2; v_gene: TRBV24-1; d_gene: TRBD2; abundance: NA; CDR3nt: TGTGCCACCAGTGATCCCCGGACTAGCGGGAACACCGGGGAGCTGTTTTTT; CDR3aa: CATSDPRTSGNTGELFF
j_gene: TRBJ1-2; v_gene: TRBV7-2; d_gene: TRBD1; abundance: NA; CDR3nt: TGTGCCAGCAGCCTGACGGGGACAGGGATGGGATTGAATGGCTACACCTTC; CDR3aa: CASSLTGTGMGLNGYTF
j_gene: TRBJ1-5; v_gene: TRBV19; d_gene: NA; abundance: few; CDR3nt: TGTGCCAGTAGTATCCCGAACTACATCCGACTCAATCAGCCCCAGCATTTT; CDR3aa: CASSIPNYIRLNQPQHF
j_gene: TRBJ1-1; v_gene: TRBV7-2; d_gene: NA; abundance: NA; CDR3nt: TGTGCCAGCAGCCCCGTGGCTGCGGGATGGACTGAAGCTTTCTTT; CDR3aa: CASSPVAAGWTEAFF
j_gene: TRBJ2-7; v_gene: TRBV6-5; d_gene: TRBD1; abundance: NA; CDR3nt: TGTGCCAGCAGTTCTCGACAGGGGTTCTACGAGCAGTACTTC; CDR3aa: CASSSRQGFYEQYF
j_gene: TRBJ1-2; v_gene: TRBV5-5; d_gene: NA; abundance: NA; CDR3nt: TGTGCCAGCACCCCCCAGCGAGCTAACTATGGCTACACCTTC; CDR3aa: CASTPQRANYGYTF
j_gene: TRBJ2-5; v_gene: TRBV7-8; d_gene: NA; abundance: NA; CDR3nt: TGTGCCAGCAGCTTATTTCAGGGTACGGAGACCCAGTACTTC; CDR3aa: CASSLFQGTETQYF
j_gene: TRBJ2-7; v_gene: TRBV5-4; d_gene: NA; abundance: NA; CDR3nt: TGTGCCAGCAGCTTGGCCAAAGGAACAGGCAGTGACTACGAGCAGTACTTC; CDR3aa: CASSLAKGTGSDYEQYF
j_gene: TRBJ2-3; v_gene: TRBV7-3; d_gene: NA; abundance: NA; CDR3nt: TGTGCCAGCAGCTTAACGAGGGGCACAGATACGCAGTATTTT; CDR3aa: CASSLTRGTDTQYF
j_gene: TRBJ2-1; v_gene: TRBV5-1; d_gene: TRBD1; abundance: NA; CDR3nt: TGCGCCAGCAGCTTGGCCGGGGGACAGGGCTTCAATGAGCAGTTCTTC; CDR3aa: CASSLAGGQGFNEQFF
j_gene: TRBJ1-5; v_gene: TRBV19; d_gene: NA; abundance: once; CDR3nt: TGTGCCAGTAGTATAGCTGAGCCTCAGCCCCAGCATTTT; CDR3aa: CASSIAEPQPQHF
j_gene: TRBJ1-2; v_gene: TRBV7-9; d_gene: NA; abundance: NA; CDR3nt: TGTGCCAGCAGCTTAGCACACAGCGGGAGCTATGGCTACACCTTC; CDR3aa: CASSLAHSGSYGYTF
j_gene: TRBJ2-2; v_gene: TRBV9; d_gene: NA; abundance: NA; CDR3nt: TGTGCCAGCAGCCCACCCCACGCCCGGGGGGAGCTGTTTTTT; CDR3aa: CASSPPHARGELFF
j_gene: TRBJ2-1; v_gene: TRBV18; d_gene: TRBD2; abundance: NA; CDR3nt: TGTGCCAGCTCACCAGGGGCGGGAGTGGTCTACAATGAGCAGTTCTTC; CDR3aa: CASSPGAGVVYNEQFF
j_gene: TRBJ2-1; v_gene: TRBV10-3; d_gene: NA; abundance: NA; CDR3nt: TGTGCTTACGGGCAGGAGGCCTACAATGAGCAGTTCTTC; CDR3aa: CAYGQEAYNEQFF
j_gene: TRBJ2-3; v_gene: TRBV5-1; d_gene: NA; abundance: NA; CDR3nt: TGCGCCAGCAGCTTGGTCTCAACTAGTGGTACAGATACGCAGTATTTT; CDR3aa: CASSLVSTSGTDTQYF
j_gene: TRBJ1-5; v_gene: TRBV19; d_gene: NA; abundance: NA; CDR3nt: TGTGCCAGTAGTATAGGGGGGGTATATAGCAATCAGCCCCAGCATTTT; CDR3aa: CASSIGGVYSNQPQHF
j_gene: TRBJ2-5; v_gene: TRBV5-6; d_gene: TRBD2; abundance: NA; CDR3nt: TGTGCCAGCAGCCTCGGACTAGTACCTCGGGAGACCCAGTACTTC; CDR3aa: CASSLGLVPRETQYF
j_gene: TRBJ1-5; v_gene: TRBV28; d_gene: NA; abundance: NA; CDR3nt: TGTGCCAGCAGTTACCCTCAGGGGTATAGCAATCAGCCCCAGCATTTT; CDR3aa: CASSYPQGYSNQPQHF
j_gene: TRBJ2-1; v_gene: TRBV21-1; d_gene: NA; abundance: once; CDR3nt: TGTGCCAGCAGCAATAAAGGCGGGAGGCCCTACAATGAGCAGTTCTTC; CDR3aa: CASSNKGGRPYNEQFF
j_gene: TRBJ1-1; v_gene: TRBV2; d_gene: NA; abundance: NA; CDR3nt: TGTGCCAGCAGCGTTGAGGGGAACACTGAAGCTTTCTTT; CDR3aa: CASSVEGNTEAFF
j_gene: TRBJ2-6; v_gene: TRBV5-1; d_gene: TRBD1; abundance: once; CDR3nt: TGCGCCAGCAGCTTGGTCGGGACAGTGTTCTCTGGGGCCAACGTCCTGACTTTC; CDR3aa: CASSLVGTVFSGANVLTF
j_gene: TRBJ2-1; v_gene: TRBV6-5; d_gene: NA; abundance: NA; CDR3nt: TGTGCCAGCACTAGAAGAATCGGCCACAATGAGCAGTTCTTC; CDR3aa: CASTRRIGHNEQFF
j_gene: TRBJ2-2; v_gene: TRBV5-1; d_gene: TRBD2; abundance: NA; CDR3nt: TGCGCCAGCAGCCCGCCCGGGACTAGCACCGGGGAGCTGTTTTTT; CDR3aa: CASSPPGTSTGELFF
j_gene: TRBJ1-5; v_gene: TRBV6-4; d_gene: TRBD1; abundance: NA; CDR3nt: TGTGCCAGCAGTGTGGACAGGGGGCACCAGCCCCAGCATTTT; CDR3aa: CASSVDRGHQPQHF
j_gene: TRBJ2-2; v_gene: TRBV6-5; d_gene: NA; abundance: NA; CDR3nt: TGTGCCAGCAGCCGCACCGGGGAGCTGTTTTTT; CDR3aa: CASSRTGELFF
j_gene: TRBJ1-6; v_gene: TRBV5-6; d_gene: NA; abundance: NA; CDR3nt: TGTGCCAGCAGCCCCGACAGGAACAATTCACCCCTCCACTTT; CDR3aa: CASSPDRNNSPLHF
j_gene: TRBJ1-5; v_gene: TRBV19; d_gene: NA; abundance: NA; CDR3nt: TGTGCCAGTAGTATAGACAGGGGAAGGGATCAGCCCCAGCATTTT; CDR3aa: CASSIDRGRDQPQHF
j_gene: TRBJ1-2; v_gene: TRBV28; d_gene: NA; abundance: once; CDR3nt: TGTGCCAGCAGTTGGCGACAGTGGAGGGGCTATGGCTACACCTTC; CDR3aa: CASSWRQWRGYGYTF